The clone carrying this T cell receptor beta chain was seen more than once but under ten times. The antigen is undetermined. The CDR3 covers 12 residues. Deletions cut 1 base from V and 9 bases from J, with 11 bases between. Germline CDR1 DFQATT, CDR2 SNEGSKA (reference sequence). Study-wide points: In terms of TCR gene usage, tumor memory CD4+ T cells clustered together with blood and lymph node memory CD4+ cells, as well as with lymph node naive CD4+ cells. The larger-cohort validation was restricted to a single TCR beta V-J rearrangement rather than whole repertoires.

Using its own MiXCR run on the 5' RACE reads, TCRdb lists one record per CDR3 protein. Found here are about 62,000 distinct CDR3 sequences, about 31% of them singletons; the top ten hold about 2.3%. The rearrangement uses TRBV20-1 and TRBJ2-3; no reliable D call. The TCR sequence derives from a female donor with breast cancer. Input material: tumor-infiltrating naive CD4+ T cells sorted from the breast tumor. Described subset: naive CD4+ T cells, CD4+CD45RA+CD25-. The chain's CDR3 is CSARGGVRTQYF. CDR3 in DNA: TGCAGTGCTAGAGGTGGAGTCCGGACGCAGTATTTT.